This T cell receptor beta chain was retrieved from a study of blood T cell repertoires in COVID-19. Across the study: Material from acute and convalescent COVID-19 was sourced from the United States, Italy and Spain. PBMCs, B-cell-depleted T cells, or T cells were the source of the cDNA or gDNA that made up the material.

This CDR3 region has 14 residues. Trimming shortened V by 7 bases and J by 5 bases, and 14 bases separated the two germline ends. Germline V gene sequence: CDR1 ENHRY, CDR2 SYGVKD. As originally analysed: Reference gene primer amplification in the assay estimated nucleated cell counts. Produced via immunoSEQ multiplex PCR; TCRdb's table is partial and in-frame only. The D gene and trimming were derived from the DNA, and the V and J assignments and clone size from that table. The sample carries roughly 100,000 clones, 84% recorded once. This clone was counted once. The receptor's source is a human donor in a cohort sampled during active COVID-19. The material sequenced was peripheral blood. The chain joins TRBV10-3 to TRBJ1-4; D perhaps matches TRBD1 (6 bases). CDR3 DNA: TGTGCCATCACCGGGACAAGCCCAAATGAAAAACTGTTTTTT. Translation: CAITGTSPNEKLFF.